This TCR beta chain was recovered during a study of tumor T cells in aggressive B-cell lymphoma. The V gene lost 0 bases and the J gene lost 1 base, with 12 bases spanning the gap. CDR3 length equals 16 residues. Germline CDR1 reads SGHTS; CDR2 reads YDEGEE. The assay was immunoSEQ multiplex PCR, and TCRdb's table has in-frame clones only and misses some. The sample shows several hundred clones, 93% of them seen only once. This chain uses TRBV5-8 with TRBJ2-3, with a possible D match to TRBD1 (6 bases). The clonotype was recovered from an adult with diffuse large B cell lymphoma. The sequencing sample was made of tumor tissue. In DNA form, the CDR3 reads TGTGCCAGCAGCTTGGATTGGGGGCGCGGCACAGATACGCAGTATTTT. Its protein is CASSLDWGRGTDTQYF.